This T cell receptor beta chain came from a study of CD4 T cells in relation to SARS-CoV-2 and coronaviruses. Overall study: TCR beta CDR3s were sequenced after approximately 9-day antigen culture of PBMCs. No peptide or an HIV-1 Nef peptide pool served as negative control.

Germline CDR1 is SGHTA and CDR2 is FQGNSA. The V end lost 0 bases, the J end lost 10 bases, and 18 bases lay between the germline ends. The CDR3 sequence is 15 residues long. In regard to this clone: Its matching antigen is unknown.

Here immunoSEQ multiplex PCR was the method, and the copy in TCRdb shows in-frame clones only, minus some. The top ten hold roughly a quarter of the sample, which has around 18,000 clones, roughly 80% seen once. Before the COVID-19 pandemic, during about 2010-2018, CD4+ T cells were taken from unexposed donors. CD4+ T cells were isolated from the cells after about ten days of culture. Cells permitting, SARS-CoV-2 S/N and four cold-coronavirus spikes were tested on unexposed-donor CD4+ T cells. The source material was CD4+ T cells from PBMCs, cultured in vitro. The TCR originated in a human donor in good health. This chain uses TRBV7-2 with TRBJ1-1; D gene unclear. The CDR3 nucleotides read TGTGCCAGCAGCTTAGCGCCAAACCAAACGCCGGGAGCTTTCTTT. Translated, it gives CASSLAPNQTPGAFF.